This T cell receptor (beta chain) was recovered during a study of CXCR3-negative and CXCR3-positive naive CD8 T cells. About the research overall: Collectively, the libraries yielded roughly 150 million TRB reads in total, at about 1.5 +/- 0.3 million per library.

Study-level results: Unlike memory cells, which differed, naive CXCR3-negative and CXCR3-positive cells had similar TRBV-TRBJ usage.

The TRB libraries of cDNA were built by UMI-labeled 5' RACE. TCRdb processed the 5' RACE reads again and assigns one entry to each CDR3 protein, with no DNA. In total, the table holds about 130,000 distinct CDR3 sequences. A word on this clonotype: Its antigen is currently unknown.

The receptor comes from a human donor in good health. Some clones in this sample may be carry-over from other donors' samples. Sequences were obtained from naive CXCR3- CD8+ T cells from blood. Stated subset: CD45RO-CCR7+CD27+CD95- naive CD8+ T cells lacking CXCR3 (TNR3-).

CDR3 residues: CASSATVEYSGGTHEQYF. This chain connects TRBV7-9 to TRBJ2-7; TCRdb returns TRBD2, unconfirmable since there is no DNA. CDR1 is SEHNR and CDR2 is FQNEAQ in the germline V gene (reference sequence). This CDR3 is 18 amino acids long.